Sequencing of this T cell receptor (beta chain) was carried out in a study of blood T cell repertoires in COVID-19. The overall study: The study drew acute and convalescent COVID-19 samples from the United States, Italy and Spain.

Under the authors' procedure: The authors estimated nucleated cell counts from reference gene primer amplification. Clones were sequenced by immunoSEQ multiplex PCR, and TCRdb holds only the in-frame ones, with some missing. V, J and clone size are those of that table, while D and trimming were read from the DNA. The sample carries 150,000 to 160,000 clones, around 90% recorded once. The CDR3 has 15 residues. With 2 bases removed from V and 8 bases from J, the gap between germline ends came to 16 bases. In its sample, this clone was seen once. This sequence was found in a man aged 45-65 years with acute or convalescent COVID-19. The chain couples TRBV23-1 to TRBJ2-4; weak D call: TRBD1 (5 bases). TRBV23-1 is an ORF, with its function uncertain. The source material was peripheral blood. The CDR3 spells CASSQTTAGWYIQYF. CDR3 DNA sequence: TGCGCCAGCAGTCAAACTACAGCAGGGTGGTACATTCAGTACTTC.